The 26 T cell receptor beta chains below come from one sample, sequenced in a study of T cell changes during pregnancy in multiple sclerosis (dated by TCRdb to the late 2010s). Library preparation was by the immunoSEQ multiplex PCR assay. TCRdb stores this immuneACCESS table with in-frame sequences only. Part of the clones is absent; in the studies checked, under half of the shortfall reflects unresolved V genes, and no reason is known for the rest. This sample is represented by just under 70,000 clones; about 89% of them were singletons. Roughly 0.87% of the sample is taken by the ten largest. Sequencing used peripheral blood, obtained in the second trimester of pregnancy. Receptors were obtained from a female donor with multiple sclerosis, enrolled in a pregnancy study.

The chain has TRBV5-4 and TRBJ2-2, with D perhaps TRBD1 (5 bases). The germline V gene encodes CDR1 SGHNT and CDR2 YYREEE (reference sequence). Trimming left V 8 bases short and J 1 base short, with 15 bases between. The CDR3 runs 15 residues. CDR3 nucleotides: TGTGCCAGTTCGGTGGGGCCTTTGAACACCGGGGAGCTGTTTTTT. This sequence encodes CASSVGPLNTGELFF. The full variable domain, completed using reference TRBV5-4 and TRBJ2-2, is ETGVTQSPTHLIKTRGQQVTLRCSSQSGHNTVSWYQQALGQGPQFIFQYYREEENGRGNFPPRFSGLQFPNYSSELNVNALELDDSALYLCASSVGPLNTGELFFGEGSRLTVL.

This chain's CDR3 is CASSLGGGRGEKLFF. CDR3 bases: TGTGCCAGCAGCTTAGGGGGGGGCCGGGGTGAAAAACTGTTTTTT. The chain is built from TRBV7-2 and TRBJ1-4, with D perhaps TRBD1 (6 bases). The length of the CDR3 is 15 residues. The V end lost 1 base, the J end lost 7 bases, and 13 bases lay between the germline ends. Germline CDR1 SGHTA, CDR2 FQGNSA.

The V gene is TRBV5-1, the J gene TRBJ2-2, with D possibly matching TRBD1 (5 bases). Germline-derived CDR1 and CDR2 are SGHRS and YFSETQ. The V and J ends lost 3 bases and 4 bases respectively, with 7 bases between them. The CDR3 length is 13 residues. CDR3 protein: CASSWGPTGELFF. The DNA of the CDR3 is TGCGCCAGCAGCTGGGGCCCCACCGGGGAGCTGTTTTTT.

V gene TRBV9 combines with J gene TRBJ2-5; D uncertain. Trimming removed 3 bases from V and 4 bases from J, with 10 bases in between. The germline gives CDR1 SGDLS, CDR2 YYNGEE. The CDR3 is 13 amino acids. The CDR3 protein is CASSGLNLETQYF. The CDR3 bases are TGTGCCAGCAGCGGGCTCAACCTAGAGACCCAGTACTTC. Full variable domain (rest looked up from reference TRBV9 and TRBJ2-5): DSGVTQTPKHLITATGQRVTLRCSPRSGDLSVYWYQQSLDQGLQFLIQYYNGEERAKGNILERFSAQQFPDLHSELNLSSLELGDSALYFCASSGLNLETQYFGPGTRLLVL.

This chain connects TRBV19 to TRBJ1-2; TRBD1 aligns across 7 bases. Looked up from germline, CDR1 is LNHDA and CDR2 is SQIVND (reference sequence). The CDR3 totals 14 residues. V was clipped by 7 bases and J by 13 bases; unmatched bases: 18. CDR3 coding DNA: TGTGCCAGTAAGGAGGGGGCCACCTCTATGGCTTGCACCTTC. Translation gives CASKEGATSMACTF.

The chain uses TRBV6-5 and TRBJ2-1; 7 bases fit TRBD1. Trimming took 0 bases from V and 3 from J; bases not matched to a gene: 2. The CDR3 is 15 residues long. The germline CDR1 and CDR2 sequences are MNHEY and SVGAGI. The CDR3 DNA reads as TGTGCCAGCAGTTACTCGAGGGACAGCTACAATGAGCAGTTCTTC. Translating gives CASSYSRDSYNEQFF.

The V call is TRBV11-2, the J call TRBJ2-3, with 7 bases that match TRBD2. Germline assignment: CDR1 SGHAT and CDR2 FQNNGV. J gave up 4 bases and V 5 bases, and 6 bases lay outside the gene matches. The CDR3 sequence is 14 residues long. The CDR3 DNA reads as TGTGCCAGCAGCGCAGGACTAGGGGCAGATACGCAGTATTTT. Encoded protein: CASSAGLGADTQYF.

V usage is TRBV19 and J usage is TRBJ2-5; D gene ambiguous. Trimming took off 3 bases at V and 5 bases at J, with 10 bases between the two ends. The CDR3 consists of 13 residues. Germline-derived CDR1 and CDR2 are LNHDA and SQIVND (reference sequence). Here the CDR3 DNA reads TGTGCCAGTAGTATTGCCCTAGTGGAGACCCAGTACTTC. Its protein is CASSIALVETQYF. Combining the CDR3 with reference TRBV19 and TRBJ2-5 gives the whole variable domain DGGITQSPKYLFRKEGQNVTLSCEQNLNHDAMYWYRQDPGQGLRLIYYSQIVNDFQKGDIAEGYSVSREKKESFPLTVTSAQKNPTAFYLCASSIALVETQYFGPGTRLLVL.

This clone has a handful of counts. The genes are TRBV7-2 and TRBJ2-6; D is unclear. The germline V and J ends were trimmed by 4 bases and 0 bases, with 7 bases remaining between them. CDR1 is SGHTA and CDR2 is FQGNSA in the germline V gene. The CDR3 runs to 15 residues. CDR3 sequence reads: CASSSRASGANVLTF. The CDR3 DNA reads TGTGCCAGCAGCTCTAGAGCCTCTGGGGCCAACGTCCTGACTTTC. Looking up the rest from reference TRBV7-2 and TRBJ2-6 gives the full variable domain: GAGVSQSPSNKVTEKGKDVELRCDPISGHTALYWYRQSLGQGLEFLIYFQGNSAPDKSGLPSDRFSAERTGGSVSTLTIQRTQQEDSAVYLCASSSRASGANVLTFGAGSRLTVL.

The chain carries TRBV5-4 and TRBJ2-1; D is undetermined. With 4 bases removed from V and 3 bases from J, the gap between germline ends came to 14 bases. CDR3 size: 15 residues. Germline V gene data show CDR1 as SGHNT and CDR2 as YYREEE (reference sequence). The CDR3 loop reads CASSPSSVLYNEQFF. The CDR3, as DNA: TGTGCCAGCAGCCCGTCTAGTGTCCTCTACAATGAGCAGTTCTTC.

The genes are TRBV7-2 and TRBJ2-3; 7 bases fit TRBD2. Trimming removed 11 bases from V and 4 bases from J; junction bases left unmatched: 15. This CDR3 region has 15 residues. CDR1 and CDR2 from the germline V gene are SGHTA and FQGNSA. CDR3 in DNA: TGTGCCGACTCCCCCGGGGCGGGGGTGGCAGATACGCAGTATTTT. Protein product: CADSPGAGVADTQYF.

V usage is TRBV4-3 and J usage is TRBJ2-2; 10 bases are a match to TRBD2. The CDR3 length is 19 residues. The germline V gene has CDR1 LGHNA and CDR2 YSLEER. With 6 bases clipped from V and 1 base from J, the junction kept 14 bases outside the gene matches. The CDR3: CASRQVPGSGGLNTGELFF. The CDR3 bases are TGCGCCAGCAGGCAGGTCCCCGGTAGCGGGGGGTTGAACACCGGGGAGCTGTTTTTT.

As regards this clone: The junction departs from germline at one end; a sequencing error may be responsible. This sample includes further DNA sequences coding for the same CDR3. The chain combines TRBV30 with TRBJ1-1; 9 bases match TRBD1. The germline V gene encodes CDR1 GTSNPN and CDR2 SVGIG (reference sequence). The CDR3 spans 12 residues. CDR3 region: CALGGTGWGAFF. The CDR3, as DNA: TGCGCTCTTGGGGGGACAGGGTGGGGAGCTTTCTTT.

The rearrangement joins TRBV2 to TRBJ2-1; a possible D gene is TRBD2 (7 bases). V lost 7 bases, J lost 9 bases, and 13 bases lay in between. Germline CDR1 and CDR2: SNHLY and FYNNEI. This CDR3 comprises 12 residues. In DNA, the CDR3 is TGTGCCAGCATAAGGGGGGGGGCTGAGCAGTTCTTC. Its protein is CASIRGGAEQFF.

The V call is TRBV27, the J call TRBJ1-3; perhaps TRBD1 as D (6 bases). The germline V and J ends were trimmed by 5 bases and 4 bases, with 15 bases remaining between them. Per germline, CDR1 MNHEY and CDR2 SMNVEV (reference sequence). CDR3 length equals 15 residues. CDR3 region: CASSPAGGGGNTIYF. In DNA, the CDR3 is TGTGCCAGCAGTCCCGCCGGCGGGGGCGGAAACACCATATATTTT.

V is TRBV19 and J is TRBJ1-1, with D perhaps matching TRBD1 (5 bases). Germline assignment: CDR1 LNHDA and CDR2 SQIVND (reference sequence). V dropped 8 bases and J dropped 1 base, with 11 bases sitting between them. The CDR3 runs to 13 residues. As DNA, the CDR3 is TGTGCCAGTGGGACTTTTGAGAACACTGAAGCTTTCTTT. It specifies CASGTFENTEAFF.

The chain combines TRBV5-4 with TRBJ1-2, with a possible D match to TRBD1 (6 bases). Germline CDR1 is SGHNT and CDR2 is YYREEE (reference sequence). The length of the CDR3 is 15 residues. Deletions cut 2 bases from V and 0 bases from J, with 11 bases between. CDR3 sequence: CASSFQGRANYGYTF. The CDR3 nucleotides are TGTGCCAGCAGCTTCCAGGGGCGAGCTAACTATGGCTACACCTTC. Together with reference TRBV5-4 and TRBJ1-2, the CDR3 gives the full variable domain: ETGVTQSPTHLIKTRGQQVTLRCSSQSGHNTVSWYQQALGQGPQFIFQYYREEENGRGNFPPRFSGLQFPNYSSELNVNALELDDSALYLCASSFQGRANYGYTFGSGTRLTVV.

The chain carries TRBV6-5 and TRBJ2-5; the match to TRBD2 covers 8 bases. Unmatched junction bases numbered 7, after V lost 5 bases and J lost 2 bases. This CDR3 is 15 amino acids long. Germline V gene sequence: CDR1 MNHEY, CDR2 SVGAGI. The CDR3 DNA sequence: TGTGCCAGCAGTCCGGAGCGGGGGCGGCAAGAGACCCAGTACTTC. This codes for CASSPERGRQETQYF.

The genes are TRBV18 and TRBJ1-6; 8 nucleotides agree with TRBD1. From germline, CDR1 is KGHSH and CDR2 LQKENI. The CDR3 loop spans 15 amino acids. The V gene end was trimmed by 2 bases and the J gene end by 9 bases; junction bases not matched to a gene: 6. CDR3 in amino acids: CASSPGAGQASPLHF. The CDR3 bases are TGTGCCAGCTCACCAGGTGCGGGACAGGCTTCACCCCTCCACTTT.

The chain couples TRBV19 to TRBJ2-6, with D unresolved. V was clipped by 3 bases and J by 5 bases, with 17 bases between them. Germline V CDR1 and CDR2: LNHDA, SQIVND (reference sequence). The CDR3 loop spans 17 amino acids. This chain's CDR3 is CASSMAAATLRANVLTF. The CDR3 DNA reads TGTGCCAGTAGTATGGCGGCAGCCACACTTCGGGCCAACGTCCTGACTTTC.

This clone was detected only once. Here the CDR3 DNA reads TGTGCCAGCAGCCTCGCGGGAGGGCCTAGCACAGATACGCAGTATTTT. This encodes CASSLAGGPSTDTQYF. The genes are TRBV27 and TRBJ2-3, with 9 bases that match TRBD2. The CDR3 runs to 16 residues. The germline CDR1 and CDR2 sequences are MNHEY and SMNVEV (reference sequence). V lost 6 bases to trimming and J lost 0 bases; unmatched junction nucleotides: 7.

V usage is TRBV27 and J usage is TRBJ2-1, with a weak D call TRBD2 (6 bases). Trimming cost V 2 bases and J 8 bases, with 13 bases left between them. The CDR3 covers 14 residues. Germline CDR1 reads MNHEY; CDR2 reads SMNVEV (reference sequence). The CDR3 region is CASSLMRGVDEQFF. DNA for the CDR3: TGTGCCAGCAGTTTAATGCGGGGAGTCGATGAGCAGTTCTTC.

V usage is TRBV7-2 and J usage is TRBJ2-1; maybe TRBD2 (6 bases). Trimming shortened V by 3 bases and J by 5 bases, and 11 bases separated the two germline ends. Germline CDR1 is SGHTA and CDR2 is FQGNSA. The CDR3 has 14 residues. The CDR3 reads CASSFTGGHNEQFF. CDR3 coding DNA: TGTGCCAGCAGCTTTACCGGGGGACACAATGAGCAGTTCTTC.

The V call is TRBV7-2, the J call TRBJ2-7; TRBD1 aligns across 8 bases. Germline V gene sequence: CDR1 SGHTA, CDR2 FQGNSA. This CDR3 has 15 amino acids. V shed 5 bases and J 5 bases; nucleotides not matched to a gene: 11. CDR3 coding DNA: TGTGCCAGCAGCCCTCAAACCAGGGGGCTGGACGAGCAGTACTTC. This codes for CASSPQTRGLDEQYF. Based on the CDR3 plus reference TRBV7-2 and TRBJ2-7, the full variable domain is GAGVSQSPSNKVTEKGKDVELRCDPISGHTALYWYRQSLGQGLEFLIYFQGNSAPDKSGLPSDRFSAERTGGSVSTLTIQRTQQEDSAVYLCASSPQTRGLDEQYFGPGTRLTVT.

In nucleotides, the CDR3 is TGTGCCAGCAGCCAAGACGGGCAGGGGGAGTGGGGGGAGCTGTTTTTT. Its protein is CASSQDGQGEWGELFF. The rearrangement links TRBV4-2 to TRBJ2-2, with TRBD1 matching 7 bases. Germline assignment: CDR1 LGHNA and CDR2 YNFKEQ. The CDR3 is made up of 16 amino acids. V dropped 0 bases and J dropped 8; count of bases not matched to a gene: 9.

The chain has TRBV7-3 and TRBJ2-5; the D gene is possibly TRBD1 (5 bases). CDR1 is SGHTA and CDR2 is FQGTGA in the germline V gene. This CDR3 contains 15 residues. The germline V and J ends were trimmed by 5 bases and 5 bases, with 18 bases remaining between them. CDR3 nucleotides: TGTGCCAGCAGCCACGACAGAATAAACCGGGAGACCCAGTACTTC. This sequence encodes CASSHDRINRETQYF. The full variable domain, in which reference TRBV7-3 and TRBJ2-5 provide the parts outside the CDR3, is GAGVSQTPSNKVTEKGKYVELRCDPISGHTALYWYRQSLGQGPEFLIYFQGTGAADDSGLPNDRFFAVRPEGSVSTLKIQRTERGDSAVYLCASSHDRINRETQYFGPGTRLLVL.